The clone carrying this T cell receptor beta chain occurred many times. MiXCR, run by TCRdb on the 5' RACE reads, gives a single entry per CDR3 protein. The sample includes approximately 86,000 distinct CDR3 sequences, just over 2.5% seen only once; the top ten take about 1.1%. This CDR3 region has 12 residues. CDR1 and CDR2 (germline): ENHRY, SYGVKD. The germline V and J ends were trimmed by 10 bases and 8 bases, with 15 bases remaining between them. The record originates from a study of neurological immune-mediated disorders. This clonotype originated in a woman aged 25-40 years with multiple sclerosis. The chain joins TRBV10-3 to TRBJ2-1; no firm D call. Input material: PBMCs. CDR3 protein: CASSIEADEQFF. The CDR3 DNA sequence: TGTGCCAGCAGCATTGAGGCGGATGAGCAGTTCTTC.